Each of the 32 T cell receptor beta chains below was sequenced from the same sample in a study of blood T cells in healthy people across ages. For the second PCR, which ran for roughly 7 to 11 cycles, a sample-barcoded 5' primer and a J-beta primer mix were used. TCRdb fed the 5' RACE reads into MiXCR, producing one record per CDR3 protein. Of about 650,000 distinct CDR3 sequences in the sample, approximately 52% are singletons; the top ten hold about 13%. Specimen: blood. The receptors derive from a woman aged 80 or over in good health.

The CDR3 DNA reads TGTGCCAGCAGTAAAGCGGGGGGGCGGGAGACCCAGTACTTC. It translates to CASSKAGGRETQYF. The rearrangement joins TRBV12-3 or TRBV12-4 to TRBJ2-7, with 10 bases aligning to TRBD2. The tail of the sequence fits TRBJ2-5 better, so the J call may be wrong. The length of the CDR3 is 14 residues.

This sequence joins TRBV13 and TRBJ2-3, with D possibly being TRBD1 (6 bases). Trimming stripped 5 bases from V and 1 base from J, with 16 bases between. Looked up from germline, CDR1 is PRHDT and CDR2 is FYEKMQ (reference sequence). This CDR3 has 16 amino acids. CDR3 loop: CASSPIDRFRTDTQYF. CDR3 sequence (DNA): TGTGCCAGCAGCCCGATCGACAGGTTTCGCACAGATACGCAGTATTTT.

The V and J genes are TRBV6-2 or TRBV6-3 and TRBJ2-1; D is ambiguous. Trimming cost V 5 bases and J 10 bases, with 15 bases left between them. Germline lookup yields CDR1 MNHEY and CDR2 SVGEGT. The CDR3 contains 13 residues. The CDR3 here is CASSDIRPAEQFF. In nucleotides, the CDR3 is TGTGCCAGCAGTGACATTCGACCAGCAGAGCAGTTCTTC.

As for this clonotype: A much larger clone lies one base from this, so it may be a read error. This chain links TRBV20-1 with TRBJ2-7; a possible D gene is TRBD2 (5 bases). CDR1 is DFQATT and CDR2 is SNEGSKA in the germline V gene (reference sequence). This CDR3 contains 15 residues. V lost 0 bases, J lost 6 bases, and 18 bases lay in between. Written as DNA, the CDR3 is TGCAGTGCTAGAGATGGAAGAGTGGGAGCTGGCGAGCAGTACTTC. Translation: CSARDGRVGAGEQYF.

The V and J genes are TRBV11-3 and TRBJ2-3, with D perhaps matching TRBD2 (6 bases). Germline loops: CDR1 SGHNT, CDR2 YENEEA. V lost 5 bases and J lost 10, with 13 bases in between. This CDR3 is built from 12 residues. This CDR3 is CASSRGKDAQYF. DNA for the CDR3: TGTGCCAGCAGCCGGGGGAAGGATGCGCAGTATTTT.

As to this clonotype: A read error may explain this, as a much larger clone is one base away. The rearrangement uses TRBV27 and TRBJ2-3; a weak D match, TRBD1 (5 bases). CDR1 is MNHEY, CDR2 SMNVEV, per germline (reference sequence). The V and J ends lost 5 bases and 8 bases respectively, with 17 bases between them. This CDR3 has 14 amino acids. CDR3 in amino acids: CASSEVGHGRTQYF. The CDR3 region has the DNA TGTGCCAGCAGTGAGGTCGGACATGGACGTACGCAGTATTTT.

As to this clonotype: With a much larger clone just one base away, this may be a read error. The chain couples TRBV11-2 to TRBJ2-7; 9 bases fit TRBD2. The germline V gene encodes CDR1 SGHAT and CDR2 FQNNGV. The CDR3 runs to 20 residues. Trimming took 0 bases from V and 7 from J; bases not matched to a gene: 22. The CDR3 is CASSLELRGVLAGFHNEQYF. The CDR3, as DNA: TGTGCCAGCAGCTTAGAATTGAGGGGGGTGCTAGCGGGATTCCACAATGAGCAGTACTTC.

The V gene is TRBV28, the J gene TRBJ2-1; TRBD1 matches 10 bases. Trimming cost V 3 bases and J 5 bases; bases outside gene matches: 7. Germline CDR1 and CDR2: MDHEN and SYDVKM. The CDR3 has 16 residues. This CDR3 is CASSLTGGDFHNEQFF. Written as DNA, the CDR3 is TGTGCCAGCAGTTTGACAGGGGGCGATTTTCACAATGAGCAGTTCTTC.

This sequence joins TRBV7-9 and TRBJ2-1; D gene ambiguous. The CDR3 totals 12 residues. Trimming removed 1 base at V and 15 bases at J, with 13 bases between. The germline V gene encodes CDR1 SEHNR and CDR2 FQNEAQ (reference sequence). In DNA form, the CDR3 reads TGTGCCAGCAGCTTAGGCGCGGAGAGGCTGTTCTTC. It translates to CASSLGAERLFF.

The rearrangement uses TRBV24-1 and TRBJ2-5; TRBD1 matches 9 bases. Trimming took 7 bases from V and 3 from J; bases not matched to a gene: 14. From germline, CDR1 is KGHDR and CDR2 SFDVKD. CDR3 length equals 17 residues. The CDR3 protein is CATSPLGGTGSKETQYF. In nucleotides, the CDR3 is TGTGCCACCAGCCCGTTGGGAGGGACAGGGAGTAAAGAGACCCAGTACTTC.

This clonotype has a count of ten or more. The chain carries TRBV20-1 and TRBJ2-1; 13 nucleotides agree with TRBD2. Germline-derived CDR1 and CDR2 are DFQATT and SNEGSKA (reference sequence). The CDR3 contains 17 residues. J lost 6 bases, V lost 6 bases, and 14 bases had no gene match. The CDR3 DNA follows: TGCAGTGCCCTCCCGACTAGCGGGAGGTCAATCGGCAATGAGCAGTTCTTC. It translates to CSALPTSGRSIGNEQFF.

The chain employs TRBV18 and TRBJ1-1; 7 bases fit TRBD1. This CDR3 contains 13 residues. Germline CDR1 and CDR2: KGHSH and LQKENI. J was trimmed by 8 bases and V by 2 bases; bases with no gene match: 5. The CDR3, as DNA: TGTGCCAGCTCACCAGGGGCAGGGGGAGAAGCTTTCTTT. It yields the protein CASSPGAGGEAFF.

The chain couples TRBV10-1 to TRBJ2-5; TRBD2 is a possible D gene (6 bases). The ends were cut back, 0 bases at V and 5 bases at J, with 10 bases in the middle. Germline V gene data show CDR1 as WNHNN and CDR2 as SYGVQD (reference sequence). This CDR3 comprises 14 residues. The CDR3 DNA is TGCGCCAGCAGTGAGTCCGGAGGGGTGGAGACCCAGTACTTC. Protein product: CASSESGGVETQYF.

This clonotype has at least ten counts. DNA for the CDR3: TGTGCCACCAGCAGAGATCAACAGGGGAAACACGAGCAGTACTTC. Its protein product is CATSRDQQGKHEQYF. The chain has TRBV15 and TRBJ2-5, with 7 bases lining up with TRBD1. The J call may be incorrect, as the DNA end agrees better with TRBJ2-7. Germline V gives CDR1 LNHNV, CDR2 YYDKDF (reference sequence). This CDR3 spans 15 amino acids.

The chain uses TRBV27 and TRBJ1-5; 9 bases are a match to TRBD1. The CDR3 has 14 amino acids. Trimming at V came to 7 bases and at J to 6 bases, leaving 7 bases not matched to a gene. The V gene's germline CDR1 is MNHEY and CDR2 SMNVEV (reference sequence). The DNA for the CDR3 is TGTGCCAGCATGGGACAGGGAAGAAGTCAGCCCCAGCATTTT. Translated: CASMGQGRSQPQHF.

This chain links TRBV4-3 with TRBJ2-3, with 14 bases matching TRBD2. Germline CDR1 is LGHNA and CDR2 is YSLEER. The CDR3 extends over 18 amino acids. After removal of 3 bases from V and 3 bases from J, the junction contained 8 bases not matched to a gene. CDR3 residues: CASSHTRLAGGPTDTQYF. Written as DNA, the CDR3 is TGCGCCAGCAGCCACACCCGACTAGCGGGAGGGCCAACAGATACGCAGTATTTT.

In the case of this clonotype: This may stem from a read error, because a much larger clone lies one nucleotide away. The chain is built from TRBV7-2 and TRBJ1-2; tentative D call: TRBD1 (5 bases). There are 15 residues in the CDR3. Germline-derived CDR1 and CDR2 are SGHTA and FQGNSA. CDR3 bases: TGTGCCAGCAGCTTGATAAACGGGGCATCCTATGGCTGCACCTTC. Encoded protein: CASSLINGASYGCTF.

This clonotype was detected a few times. The V call is TRBV12-3 or TRBV12-4, the J call TRBJ1-5, with D possibly TRBD1 on 5 matching bases. Trimming took 1 base from V and 7 from J, leaving 8 bases between them. CDR3 size: 13 residues. Written as DNA, the CDR3 is TGTGCCAGCAGTTTAGGCGGGGCGCAGCCCCAGCATTTT. As protein: CASSLGGAQPQHF.

As to this clonotype: A much larger clone is a single base away; this may be a read error. V gene TRBV29-1 combines with J gene TRBJ2-1; 8 positions agree with TRBD2. CDR3 length: 15 residues. Germline V gene sequence: CDR1 SQVTM, CDR2 ANQGSEA. This chain's CDR3 is CSLGRDTSGHNEQFF. In DNA, the CDR3 is TGCAGTCTTGGCCGGGATACTAGCGGCCACAATGAGCAGTTCTTC.

To note about this clonotype: With a much larger clone just one base away, this may be a read error. V usage is TRBV5-1 and J usage is TRBJ2-3; 11 bases map to TRBD2. The CDR3 sequence is 14 residues long. CDR1 SGHRS and CDR2 YFSETQ come from the germline V gene. CDR3 loop: CASSYSGRADTRYF. Written as DNA, the CDR3 is TGCGCCAGCAGCTATAGCGGGAGGGCAGATACGCGGTATTTT.

The chain joins TRBV6-6 to TRBJ1-5, with D possibly TRBD1 on 5 matching bases. This CDR3 comprises 14 residues. The germline V gene has CDR1 MNHNY and CDR2 SVGAGI (reference sequence). V gave up 6 bases and J gave up 4 bases, with 13 bases separating them. CDR3 DNA sequence: TGTGCCAGCAGGGGTAGACAGCAGAATCAGCCCCAGCATTTT. Protein sequence: CASRGRQQNQPQHF.

This CDR3 reads CASSPGTSPLGGYTF. The CDR3 coding sequence is TGTGCCAGCAGCCCCGGGACAAGCCCCTTAGGTGGCTACACCTTC. The V call is TRBV7-2, the J call TRBJ1-2, with a possible D match to TRBD1 (6 bases). This CDR3 region has 15 residues. Germline V CDR1 and CDR2: SGHTA, FQGNSA. Trimming cost V 5 bases and J 7 bases, with 20 bases left between them.

The rearrangement links TRBV12-3 or TRBV12-4 to TRBJ2-3; no clear D gene. There are 12 residues in the CDR3. V was pared by 6 bases and J by 4 bases, with 8 bases between. CDR3 bases: TGTGCCAGCAGAGTCGCGGCAGATACGCAGTATTTT. Amino acids: CASRVAADTQYF.

A word on this clonotype: Germline is not matched at one junction end, which may reflect a read error. The CDR3 loop is CASSLGSGANVLNF. The CDR3 coding sequence is TGTGCCAGCAGCCTCGGATCTGGGGCCAACGTCCTGAATTTC. The chain joins TRBV7-3 to TRBJ2-6, with D maybe TRBD1 (5 bases). Germline CDR1 reads SGHTA; CDR2 reads FQGTGA. This CDR3 spans 14 amino acids.

The chain recombines TRBV25-1 with TRBJ1-1; D unresolved. V dropped 0 bases and J dropped 3 bases, with 5 bases sitting between them. Looked up from germline, CDR1 is MGHDK and CDR2 is SYGVNS. CDR3 length: 13 residues. The CDR3 here is CASSEYEDTEAFF. In nucleotides, the CDR3 is TGTGCCAGCAGTGAATATGAAGACACTGAAGCTTTCTTT.

The V and J genes are TRBV3-1 and TRBJ2-1, with TRBD2 identical over 16 bases. Germline loops: CDR1 LGHDT, CDR2 YNNKEL (reference sequence). The CDR3 length is 17 residues. With V trimmed by 4 bases and J by 5 bases, 5 bases remained unmatched. CDR3 sequence: CASSPGLAGGLHNEQFF. CDR3 bases: TGTGCCAGCAGCCCGGGACTAGCGGGGGGGCTGCACAATGAGCAGTTCTTC.

A word on this clonotype: Being one base from a much bigger clone, this may be a read error. The rearrangement links TRBV7-2 to TRBJ2-7, with 9 bases matching TRBD2. Germline CDR1 and CDR2: SGHTA and FQGNSA. CDR3 length: 14 amino acids. V dropped 5 bases and J dropped 5; count of bases not matched to a gene: 7. In DNA, the CDR3 is TGTGCCAGCAGCGTAAGCGGGAGGCGGGACGAGCAGTACTTC. Amino acids: CASSVSGRRDEQYF.

This chain uses TRBV6-8 with TRBJ2-1; D possibly corresponds to TRBD2 (6 bases). CDR3 size: 14 residues. Germline CDR1 reads MNHGY; CDR2 reads SAAAGT. With 2 bases removed from V and 10 bases from J, the gap between germline ends came to 15 bases. The CDR3 DNA follows: TGTGCCAGCAGTTACGGGGCGGGACTGGAAGAGCAGTTCTTC. This gives the protein CASSYGAGLEEQFF.

On this clonotype itself: One base away lies a much larger clone, so this may be a sequencing read error. This chain joins TRBV12-3 or TRBV12-4 and TRBJ1-2, with TRBD1 matching over 12 bases. The CDR3 loop spans 17 amino acids. CDR3 loop: CAGSQQPSGQGAGGYTF. The DNA for the CDR3 is TGTGCCGGCAGCCAACAGCCCTCGGGACAGGGGGCTGGTGGCTACACCTTC.

This clonotype has at least ten counts. Sequence at one end of the junction differs from germline and may be a read error. This sequence joins TRBV7-3 and TRBJ2-3, with D unclear. This CDR3 is 12 amino acids long. Germline values: CDR1 SGHTA, CDR2 FQGTGA. CDR3 in DNA: TGCGCCAGCAGCATCAGCACAGATACGCAGTATTTT. It codes for CASSISTDTQYF.

Comment on this clonotype: A single base separates this from a much larger clone, so it may be a read error. The gene calls are TRBV20-1 and TRBJ2-5; the D gene is possibly TRBD2 (6 bases). From germline, CDR1 is DFQATT and CDR2 SNEGSKA (reference sequence). The CDR3 sequence is 15 residues long. The germline V and J ends were trimmed by 3 bases and 11 bases, with 25 bases remaining between them. The CDR3 loop is CSASGSSSSYNEQYF. CDR3 nucleotides: TGCAGTGCTAGCGGGAGCTCGAGCTCCTACAATGAGCAGTACTTC.

The V gene is TRBV7-8, the J gene TRBJ1-5; the D is unclear. The CDR3 spans 14 residues. V gave up 2 bases and J gave up 5 bases, with 10 bases separating them. Germline V CDR1 and CDR2: SGHVS, FQNEAQ. Written as DNA, the CDR3 is TGTGCCAGCAGCTTATTGAACACCGATCAGCCCCAGCATTTT. As protein: CASSLLNTDQPQHF.